Detailed here is one T cell receptor beta chain. This entry is derived from a study of blood T cell repertoires in COVID-19. Background on the study: Specimens from acute and convalescent COVID-19 originated in the United States, Italy and Spain. PBMCs, B-cell-depleted T cells, or T cells provided the cDNA or gDNA that made up the material.

Germline CDR1 and CDR2: MNHNS and SASEGT. The CDR3 runs to 13 residues. The junction had 1 base not matched to a gene; V was cut back by 2 bases and J by 4 bases. Method: immunoSEQ multiplex PCR; TCRdb's copy keeps in-frame clones and lacks some. The sample shows about 70,000 clones, about 80% of them seen only once. This clonotype originated in a man aged 30 to 45 with COVID-19, enrolled during active disease. This rearrangement joins TRBV6-1 to TRBJ1-1; TRBD1 aligns across 7 bases. Sequences were obtained from peripheral blood. The CDR3 spells CASSEQGGTEAFF. The CDR3 bases are TGTGCCAGCAGTGAACAGGGGGGCACTGAAGCTTTCTTT.